This T cell receptor beta chain was found in a study of vaccination and CD4 T cells after COVID-19. Study-wide results and caveats: Among those convalescent, a median roughly 90% of reactive clones emerged solely post-vaccination.

As for treatment: approximately 10-day PBMC culture with coronavirus spike peptide pools or control peptides (ViraFEST assay). ViraFEST relied on peptide pools to expand antigen-specific T cells; the TCRs were sequenced afterward. This clonotype was seen just once. Its antigen is unidentified. The Oncomine TCR Beta short-read assay was applied to DNA of cultured CD4+ T cells. After culture, CD4+ T cells served as the source for genomic DNA extraction. Via MiXCR, TCRdb re-called the PCR reads, giving one row per CDR3 protein. This table has just over 15,000 distinct CDR3 sequences, roughly 54% appearing once. Trimming cost V 2 bases and J 1 base, with 11 bases left between them. The germline V gene encodes CDR1 SEHNR and CDR2 FQNEAQ (reference sequence). This CDR3 is 15 amino acids long.

The sample was CD4+ T cells from blood, cultured in vitro. The chain carries TRBV7-9 and TRBJ1-1, with a tentative D call TRBD1 (6 bases). This TCR was recovered from a human donor who had recovered from COVID-19. CDR3 in amino acids: CASSLRAGANTEAFF. CDR3 nucleotide sequence: TGTGCCAGCAGCTTAAGGGCAGGGGCGAACACTGAAGCTTTCTTT. The full variable domain, in which reference TRBV7-9 and TRBJ1-1 provide the parts outside the CDR3, is DTGVSQNPRHKITKRGQNVTFRCDPISEHNRLYWYRQTLGQGPEFLTYFQNEAQLEKSRLLSDRFSAERPKGSFSTLEIQRTEQGDSAMYLCASSLRAGANTEAFFGQGTRLTVV.